Listed below are T cell receptor beta chains from one sample, sequenced in a study of T cell changes during pregnancy in multiple sclerosis. Repertoires were generated with immunoSEQ multiplex PCR, while TCRdb's copy carries only in-frame clones and drops some. The sample holds just over 80,000 clones, roughly 95% seen once. The input for sequencing was peripheral blood, taken in the second trimester of pregnancy. These receptors all come from a female donor with multiple sclerosis, enrolled in a pregnancy study. Each CDR3 is given with its conserved first and last residue. Fields, in order: J gene, D gene, V gene, clone size, CDR3 protein, CDR3 DNA. A D gene is named only where the DNA matches it firmly. Size is stated for part of the rows, as once, few or many counts, or as a class when the clone is expanded.

>TRBJ2-3|TRBD2|TRBV6-4|.
CASSDSTSGTVDTQYF
TGTGCCAGCAGTGACTCTACTAGCGGGACGGTAGATACGCAGTATTTT
>TRBJ1-1|.|TRBV5-1|.
CASSPGDYRTDTEAFF
TGCGCCAGCAGCCCGGGGGACTATAGAACGGACACTGAAGCTTTCTTT
>TRBJ2-2|TRBD2|TRBV19|.
CASTNGLAGAVNGELFF
TGTGCCAGTACCAACGGACTAGCGGGAGCCGTAAACGGGGAGCTGTTTTTT
>TRBJ2-1|.|TRBV5-4|.
CASSPGGTVSYNEQFF
TGTGCCAGCAGCCCAGGGGGGACGGTCTCCTACAATGAGCAGTTCTTC
>TRBJ2-3|.|TRBV11-3|.
CASSPPRTDTQYF
TGTGCCAGCAGCCCCCCGAGAACAGATACGCAGTATTTT
>TRBJ2-3|TRBD1|TRBV27|.
CAKKIEGQITDTQYF
TGTGCCAAAAAGATAGAGGGACAGATAACAGATACGCAGTATTTT
>TRBJ2-7|TRBD2|TRBV30|once
CAWNLRGGGRRGVNEQYF
TGTGCCTGGAACCTCCGGGGAGGCGGGAGGCGAGGAGTCAACGAGCAGTACTTC
>TRBJ2-1|TRBD2|TRBV18|.
CASSPWTSGTYNEQFF
TGTGCCAGCTCACCTTGGACTAGCGGGACCTACAATGAGCAGTTCTTC
>TRBJ2-1|TRBD2|TRBV7-2|once
CASTKGSSGSNEQFF
TGTGCCAGCACCAAAGGGTCTAGCGGGAGCAATGAGCAGTTCTTC
>TRBJ1-5|.|TRBV27|.
CASSVDGMGWPQHF
TGTGCCAGCAGTGTGGACGGGATGGGGTGGCCCCAGCATTTT
>TRBJ1-5|.|TRBV29-1|once
CSTSSGGEPQHF
TGCAGCACCTCTAGCGGCGGGGAGCCCCAGCATTTT
>TRBJ1-1|.|TRBV6-6|.
CASSPATLTEAFF
TGTGCCAGCAGCCCTGCCACGCTAACTGAAGCTTTCTTT
>TRBJ2-1|TRBD2|TRBV7-9|.
CASSSIAGGPNNEQFF
TGTGCCAGCAGCTCCATAGCGGGAGGGCCCAACAATGAGCAGTTCTTC
>TRBJ2-5|TRBD1|TRBV2|.
CASKTGGFETQYF
TGTGCCAGCAAAACAGGGGGCTTTGAGACCCAGTACTTC
>TRBJ2-7|.|TRBV27|.
CASSSSSYEQYF
TGTGCCAGCAGTTCGAGCTCCTACGAGCAGTACTTC
>TRBJ2-1|TRBD2|TRBV7-8|.
CASSFPLLASSYNEQFF
TGTGCCAGCAGCTTCCCCCTACTAGCGAGCTCCTACAATGAGCAGTTCTTC
>TRBJ2-2|.|TRBV5-1|.
CASSLMPGTGELFF
TGCGCCAGCAGCTTAATGCCAGGCACCGGGGAGCTGTTTTTT
>TRBJ1-2|TRBD1|TRBV10-2|.
CASSESGQSDYGYTF
TGCGCCAGCAGTGAGTCGGGACAGAGTGACTATGGCTACACCTTC
>TRBJ1-5|.|TRBV29-1|.
CSSVKGHSLQPQHF
TGCAGCTCGGTTAAAGGACATTCCCTTCAGCCCCAGCATTTT
>TRBJ2-7|.|TRBV6-1|.
CASKEGDGSSYEQYF
TGTGCCAGTAAGGAGGGAGACGGGTCGTCCTACGAGCAGTACTTC
>TRBJ1-1|.|TRBV5-1|.
CASRRREGNTEAFF
TGCGCCAGCAGGAGGAGAGAAGGGAACACTGAAGCTTTCTTT
>TRBJ1-1|.|TRBV5-1|once
CASSSPGAEAFF
TGCGCCAGCAGTTCCCCGGGGGCTGAAGCTTTCTTT
>TRBJ1-2|.|TRBV30|.
CAWRQDSYGYTF
TGTGCCTGGCGCCAAGACAGCTATGGCTACACCTTC
>TRBJ2-7|.|TRBV10-3|.
CAISEGYEQYF
TGTGCCATATCAGAGGGATACGAGCAGTACTTC
>TRBJ1-1|.|TRBV11-1|.
CASSLDPLQGGMNTEAFF
TGTGCCAGCAGCTTAGACCCCTTACAGGGTGGGATGAACACTGAAGCTTTCTTT
>TRBJ2-3|TRBD2|TRBV5-8|.
CASSSLGRVGDTQYF
TGTGCCAGCAGCTCCCTGGGGAGGGTGGGAGATACGCAGTATTTT
>TRBJ2-7|.|TRBV30|.
CAWSPTLSYEQYF
TGTGCCTGGAGCCCGACTCTTTCCTACGAGCAGTACTTC
>TRBJ1-2|.|TRBV7-8|.
CASSLDLLAVGYTF
TGTGCCAGCAGCTTAGATTTACTTGCGGTTGGCTACACCTTC
>TRBJ2-6|TRBD2|TRBV9|once
CASSVGGNGANVLTF
TGTGCCAGCAGCGTGGGAGGGAACGGGGCCAACGTCCTGACTTTC
>TRBJ1-1|.|TRBV7-8|.
CASSLVSSLNTEAFF
TGTGCCAGCAGCTTAGTTAGCAGCCTGAACACTGAAGCTTTCTTT
>TRBJ1-1|.|TRBV6-5|.
CASSTGPRMNTEAFF
TGTGCCAGCAGTACAGGGCCACGGATGAACACTGAAGCTTTCTTT
>TRBJ2-3|.|TRBV4-1|.
CASSQDRSVLDTQYF
TGCGCCAGCAGCCAAGATCGGTCTGTTTTAGATACGCAGTATTTT
>TRBJ2-3|TRBD2|TRBV5-1|.
CASSLEGLAGVTDTQYF
TGCGCCAGCAGCTTGGAGGGACTAGCGGGGGTCACAGATACGCAGTATTTT
>TRBJ2-7|TRBD1|TRBV6-6|.
CASSLSPGTGFEQYF
TGTGCCAGCAGTCTCTCCCCCGGGACAGGGTTCGAGCAGTACTTC
>TRBJ2-2|.|TRBV28|.
CASYPGGQLNTGELFF
TGTGCCAGCTACCCCGGCGGACAGCTGAACACCGGGGAGCTGTTTTTT
>TRBJ2-3|.|TRBV7-6|.
CASTPLAESTDTQYF
TGTGCCAGCACCCCTTTAGCGGAGTCCACAGATACGCAGTATTTT
>TRBJ2-1|.|TRBV6-6|.
CASSRGWGNEQFF
TGTGCCAGCAGCCGGGGGTGGGGCAATGAGCAGTTCTTC
>TRBJ2-3|.|TRBV9|once
CASSVGPDPGRAESTDTQYF
TGTGCCAGCAGCGTAGGACCGGACCCAGGAAGAGCGGAAAGCACAGATACGCAGTATTTT
>TRBJ2-7|TRBD2|TRBV10-3|once
CATYDGLASWSGYEQYF
TGTGCCACCTACGACGGACTAGCTTCGTGGTCTGGGTACGAGCAGTACTTC
>TRBJ2-7|TRBD2|TRBV7-8|.
CASSLGTSGIKVYEQYF
TGTGCCAGCAGCCTCGGGACTAGCGGGATCAAGGTCTACGAGCAGTACTTC
>TRBJ2-7|TRBD2|TRBV7-2|.
CASSLRASGSIYPGEQYF
TGTGCCAGCAGCCTTAGGGCTAGCGGGAGTATTTATCCCGGCGAGCAGTACTTC
>TRBJ2-1|TRBD2|TRBV7-3|.
CASSFGTSGAEQFF
TGTGCCAGCAGCTTCGGGACTAGCGGGGCGGAGCAGTTCTTC
>TRBJ2-7|.|TRBV19|.
CASSIVGGTYEQYF
TGTGCCAGTAGTATAGTAGGCGGGACCTACGAGCAGTACTTC
>TRBJ2-1|.|TRBV2|.
CASSTLVNEQFF
TGTGCCAGTTCGACTTTAGTAAATGAGCAGTTCTTC
>TRBJ1-3|.|TRBV5-8|.
CASSLRGLAGNTIYF
TGTGCCAGCAGCTTGCGAGGTTTAGCTGGAAACACCATATATTTT
>TRBJ1-2|.|TRBV7-9|.
CASSPRGFYTF
TGTGCCAGCAGCCCAAGGGGGTTCTACACCTTC
>TRBJ2-1|.|TRBV6-5|.
CASSYRAGSYNEQFF
TGTGCCAGCAGTTACAGGGCAGGGTCCTACAATGAGCAGTTCTTC
>TRBJ2-5|.|TRBV6-5|.
CASSSWTDLETQYF
TGTGCCAGCAGTTCTTGGACAGATTTGGAGACCCAGTACTTC
>TRBJ2-5|TRBD2|TRBV7-8|.
CASTPETAGGLGTQYF
TGTGCCAGCACCCCCGAGACGGCGGGAGGGCTCGGGACCCAGTACTTC
>TRBJ1-3|.|TRBV4-3|.
CASSQEAARGSGNTIYF
TGCGCCAGCAGCCAAGAAGCGGCTAGGGGGTCTGGAAACACCATATATTTT
>TRBJ2-5|TRBD2|TRBV19|.
CASSSAGGGKTQYF
TGTGCCAGTAGCTCAGCGGGAGGCGGAAAGACCCAGTACTTC
>TRBJ1-1|.|TRBV6-1|once
CASSVGGSLNTEAFF
TGTGCCAGCAGTGTTGGGGGCTCTTTGAACACTGAAGCTTTCTTT
>TRBJ2-1|TRBD2|TRBV4-3|.
CASSQEPSGYNEQFF
TGCGCCAGCAGCCAAGAGCCTAGCGGATACAATGAGCAGTTCTTC
>TRBJ2-5|TRBD2|TRBV6-6|.
CASSYGGVQETQYF
TGTGCCAGCAGTTACGGGGGGGTACAAGAGACCCAGTACTTC
>TRBJ2-1|TRBD1|TRBV5-4|.
CASSSGLGQGEGNEQFF
TGTGCCAGCAGCTCCGGACTTGGACAGGGGGAGGGCAATGAGCAGTTCTTC
>TRBJ1-2|.|TRBV19|.
CASSTDGYGYTF
TGTGCCAGTAGTACCGACGGGTATGGCTACACCTTC
>TRBJ2-7|TRBD2|TRBV27|.
CASSSRGDGGEQYF
TGTGCCAGCAGTTCCCGGGGGGACGGGGGGGAGCAGTACTTC
>TRBJ2-7|TRBD2|TRBV7-8|.
CASSLALAGGTYEQYF
TGTGCCAGCAGCTTAGCGTTGGCGGGAGGTACCTACGAGCAGTACTTC